This record concerns one T cell receptor (beta chain) sequence. This sample is drawn from a study of T-cell reconstitution after alpha-beta-depleted transplantation in children. CDR1 and CDR2 from the germline V gene are SGHRS and YFSETQ. The CDR3 has 16 amino acids. V was cut by 0 bases and J by 0 bases, with 10 bases left in between. TCRbeta library preparation incorporated unique molecular identifiers. Each CDR3 protein gets one entry after TCRdb re-called the PCR reads with MiXCR. The sample lists hundreds of thousands of distinct CDR3 sequences, approximately 12% occurring once. Sequencing used PBMCs, obtained from the stem cell graft. This chain connects TRBV5-1 to TRBJ2-1; D unclear. The receptor was derived from a human donor who donated a stem cell graft to a child with Fanconi anemia. The CDR3 bases are TGCGCCAGCAGCTTGGCCCCATCTACCTCCTACAATGAGCAGTTCTTC. Protein: CASSLAPSTSYNEQFF.